Each of the 23 T cell receptor beta chains below was sequenced from the same sample in a study of blood T cell repertoires in COVID-19. Some clones are missing from TCRdb's copy, which holds only in-frame ones; the method was immunoSEQ multiplex PCR. Of fewer than 500,000 clones in the sample, roughly 88% were seen once. The sequenced sample consisted of peripheral blood. These receptors were obtained from a woman younger than 45 with active or convalescent COVID-19.

This sequence joins TRBV10-1 and TRBJ1-5, with a possible D match to TRBD1 (6 bases). The CDR3 is 13 residues long. Trimming pared 2 bases from V and 9 bases from J, leaving 11 bases between. Germline V gene data show CDR1 as WNHNN and CDR2 as SYGVQD (reference sequence). The CDR3 loop is CASSETGKAPQHF. CDR3 nucleotide sequence: TGCGCCAGCAGTGAGACAGGGAAGGCGCCCCAGCATTTT.

This clone has just one count. This sequence joins TRBV13 and TRBJ1-2; D gene uncertain. The V end was cut by 4 bases, the J end by 7 bases, with 16 bases between. CDR1 and CDR2 (germline): PRHDT, FYEKMQ (reference sequence). This CDR3 has 14 amino acids. DNA for the CDR3: TGTGCCAGCAGCTCCCCGGGGTTGATAGGTGGCTACACCTTC. Translated, it gives CASSSPGLIGGYTF.

This sequence joins TRBV30 and TRBJ1-3, with D unresolved. Germline V gene data show CDR1 as GTSNPN and CDR2 as SVGIG (reference sequence). CDR3 length equals 13 residues. The V gene lost 1 base and the J gene lost 4 bases, with 8 bases spanning the gap. The CDR3 loop is CAWSGGSGNTIYF. The CDR3 DNA reads TGTGCCTGGAGTGGTGGCTCGGGAAACACCATATATTTT.

The chain has TRBV7-8 and TRBJ2-1; D call uncertain. The CDR3 is 14 residues long. V was trimmed by 2 bases and J by 5 bases, leaving 10 bases between them. From germline, CDR1 is SGHVS and CDR2 FQNEAQ. For the CDR3, the DNA is TGTGCCAGCAGCTTACGGCACAGAGACAATGAGCAGTTCTTC. This encodes CASSLRHRDNEQFF.

This chain uses TRBV5-1 with TRBJ1-1; 9 positions agree with TRBD1. The germline V gene encodes CDR1 SGHRS and CDR2 YFSETQ. The V gene end was trimmed by 4 bases and the J gene end by 6 bases; junction bases not matched to a gene: 7. The CDR3 contains 14 residues. The CDR3 DNA is TGCGCCAGCAGCCCCGGGACAGGGCCTTCTGAAGCTTTCTTT. Translation: CASSPGTGPSEAFF.

The V gene is TRBV19, the J gene TRBJ2-7, with 10 bases that match TRBD2. CDR1 is LNHDA, CDR2 SQIVND, per germline (reference sequence). The CDR3 totals 13 residues. Germline trimming cut 9 bases from V and 3 bases from J; bases unmatched to any gene: 5. DNA of the CDR3: TGTGCCAGCGGGACTAGCGCACACTACGAGCAGTACTTC. This gives the protein CASGTSAHYEQYF. Variable domain in full (rest from reference TRBV19 and TRBJ2-7): DGGITQSPKYLFRKEGQNVTLSCEQNLNHDAMYWYRQDPGQGLRLIYYSQIVNDFQKGDIAEGYSVSREKKESFPLTVTSAQKNPTAFYLCASGTSAHYEQYFGPGTRLTVT.

This clone was counted a single time. Other DNA sequences in this sample translate to the same CDR3. The gene calls are TRBV12-3 or TRBV12-4 and TRBJ2-7; D is unclear. The V and J ends lost 4 bases and 0 bases respectively, with 7 bases between them. The CDR3 length is 13 residues. CDR3 nucleotides: TGTGCCAGCAGTTCATCGAGCTCCTACGAGCAGTACTTC. This encodes CASSSSSSYEQYF.

The chain links TRBV9 to TRBJ1-2; no clear D gene. V was trimmed by 0 bases and J by 5 bases, leaving 11 bases between them. Germline loops: CDR1 SGDLS, CDR2 YYNGEE. This CDR3 has 14 residues. DNA for the CDR3: TGTGCCAGCAGCGTAGTTGGGCCGGATTATGGCTACACCTTC. It translates to CASSVVGPDYGYTF. The full variable domain, rest sourced from reference TRBV9 and TRBJ1-2, is DSGVTQTPKHLITATGQRVTLRCSPRSGDLSVYWYQQSLDQGLQFLIQYYNGEERAKGNILERFSAQQFPDLHSELNLSSLELGDSALYFCASSVVGPDYGYTFGSGTRLTVV.

This clone has a single count. This chain links TRBV19 with TRBJ1-1; D gene ambiguous. The length of the CDR3 is 13 residues. V lost 8 bases and J lost 1, with 11 bases in between. The germline CDR1 and CDR2 sequences are LNHDA and SQIVND (reference sequence). CDR3 DNA sequence: TGTGCCAGTGGGGAGATGGGGAACACTGAAGCTTTCTTT. Translating gives CASGEMGNTEAFF.

The V call is TRBV3-1 (or the pseudogene TRBV3-2), the J call TRBJ1-5; D not certain. Trimming took 1 base from V and 3 from J, leaving 7 bases between them. This CDR3 is 14 amino acids long. Germline V gene sequence: CDR1 LGHDT, CDR2 YNNKEL (reference sequence). CDR3 sequence reads: CASSQAGLNQPQHF. In nucleotides, the CDR3 is TGTGCCAGCAGCCAAGCGGGTCTCAATCAGCCCCAGCATTTT.

V is TRBV7-2 and J is TRBJ1-2, with D hard to call. The length of the CDR3 is 12 residues. The V gene's germline CDR1 is SGHTA and CDR2 FQGNSA. V was cut by 6 bases and J by 1 base, with 6 bases left in between. In nucleotides, the CDR3 is TGTGCCAGCAGTATAAATAACTATGGCTACACCTTC. Protein: CASSINNYGYTF. The full variable domain, with the rest looked up from reference TRBV7-2 and TRBJ1-2, is GAGVSQSPSNKVTEKGKDVELRCDPISGHTALYWYRQSLGQGLEFLIYFQGNSAPDKSGLPSDRFSAERTGGSVSTLTIQRTQQEDSAVYLCASSINNYGYTFGSGTRLTVV.

V usage is TRBV2 and J usage is TRBJ1-4; 8 bases agree with TRBD1. CDR3 length: 16 residues. V shed 3 bases, J shed 7 bases, and the junction held 10 bases outside the gene matches. Germline CDR1 SNHLY, CDR2 FYNNEI. CDR3 protein: CASSDRTGFGSEKLFF. The CDR3 DNA reads as TGTGCCAGCAGTGACAGGACAGGGTTTGGGAGTGAAAAACTGTTTTTT.

The rearrangement joins TRBV5-4 to TRBJ2-7; D remains unclear. The CDR3 is 13 residues long. Germline CDR1 SGHNT, CDR2 YYREEE (reference sequence). Trimming took 1 base from V and 2 from J, leaving 7 bases between them. DNA for the CDR3: TGTGCCAGCAGCTTGTTTCGGGCCTACGAGCAGTACTTC. Its translation is CASSLFRAYEQYF.

The V gene is TRBV6-5, the J gene TRBJ1-2, with a tentative D call TRBD1 (6 bases). V was shortened by 5 bases and J by 1 base, with 11 bases between the two germline ends. The germline V gene encodes CDR1 MNHEY and CDR2 SVGAGI. This CDR3 contains 14 residues. The CDR3 nucleotides read TGTGCCAGCAGTATGGGACAACTTAACTATGGCTACACCTTC. Protein: CASSMGQLNYGYTF.

This clone was seen a single time. The genes are TRBV21-1 and TRBJ2-1; TRBD1, as called in the table, went unchecked against the DNA. TRBV21-1 corresponds to a pseudogene. The CDR3 is 15 amino acids. The CDR3 nucleotides read TGTGCCAGCAGCAACCTGAGACAGGGTTACAATGAGCAGTTCTTC. It specifies CASSNLRQGYNEQFF.

This clone came up a few times. The chain couples TRBV2 to TRBJ1-5, with 10 bases identical to TRBD1. The V gene end was trimmed by 8 bases and the J gene end by 0 bases; junction bases not matched to a gene: 10. Germline assignment: CDR1 SNHLY and CDR2 FYNNEI. This CDR3 contains 17 residues. CDR3 sequence (DNA): TGTGCCAGCGGAGGACAGGGGGAAATCTATAGCAATCAGCCCCAGCATTTT. It codes for CASGGQGEIYSNQPQHF.

The rearrangement joins TRBV5-1 to TRBJ1-2, with a weak D call TRBD1 (5 bases). Germline V gene sequence: CDR1 SGHRS, CDR2 YFSETQ. V lost 2 bases and J lost 2, with 7 bases in between. The CDR3 is 13 amino acids. The CDR3: CASSLRGNYGYTF. The CDR3 DNA follows: TGCGCCAGCAGCTTAAGGGGCAACTATGGCTACACCTTC.

The chain couples TRBV5-1 to TRBJ2-3; 7 nucleotides agree with TRBD2. The CDR3 covers 17 residues. The germline gives CDR1 SGHRS, CDR2 YFSETQ. Trimming at V came to 1 base and at J to 4 bases, leaving 12 bases not matched to a gene. CDR3 in DNA: TGCGCCAGCAGCTTGAAATTCGCGGGAGTAGTGGCAGATACGCAGTATTTT. This encodes CASSLKFAGVVADTQYF.

The chain combines TRBV6-5 with TRBJ2-7; D is possibly TRBD2 (5 bases). Germline V gene data show CDR1 as MNHEY and CDR2 as SVGAGI. The CDR3 covers 14 residues. V lost 2 bases and J 2 bases, leaving 10 bases between the germline ends. As DNA, the CDR3 is TGTGCCAGCAGTTACGGGGAGAGGACCTACGAGCAGTACTTC. It yields the protein CASSYGERTYEQYF.

The rearrangement uses TRBV18 and TRBJ2-5; 12 bases agree with TRBD2. This CDR3 has 15 residues. Unmatched junction bases numbered 3, after V lost 3 bases and J lost 4 bases. Germline V lookup: CDR1 KGHSH, CDR2 LQKENI. CDR3 region: CASSPGLAGSETQYF. In DNA, the CDR3 is TGTGCCAGCTCACCCGGACTAGCGGGATCAGAGACCCAGTACTTC.

Note on this clone: This specimen includes other DNA sequences encoding the same CDR3. The chain combines TRBV12-3 or TRBV12-4 with TRBJ1-2; D is uncertain. The CDR3 consists of 13 residues. V lost 1 base to trimming and J lost 3 bases, with 6 bases between them. CDR3 loop: CASSLGSDYGYTF. Here the CDR3 DNA reads TGTGCCAGCAGTTTAGGGTCAGACTATGGCTACACCTTC.

For the CDR3, the DNA is TGTGCCAGCAGCGTAGGTCCCTCGGATTCACCCCTCCACTTT. This encodes CASSVGPSDSPLHF. The V call is TRBV9, the J call TRBJ1-6, with unresolved D. The CDR3 length is 14 residues. CDR1 is SGDLS and CDR2 is YYNGEE in the germline V gene. V was clipped by 0 bases and J by 8 bases, with 9 bases between them.

This clone was recorded a few times. The V gene is TRBV27, the J gene TRBJ1-4, with 8 bases matching TRBD1. The CDR3 loop spans 16 amino acids. J gave up 6 bases and V 0 bases, and 6 bases lay outside the gene matches. Germline assignment: CDR1 MNHEY and CDR2 SMNVEV (reference sequence). This CDR3 reads CASSLSSTGGYEKLFF. The CDR3 DNA reads TGTGCCAGCAGTTTATCTTCTACAGGGGGGTATGAAAAACTGTTTTTT.